These 27 T cell receptor beta chains were all obtained from the same sample, sequenced in a study of regulatory T cells in long-lasting Graves disease. Time point in this sample: persistent/refractory GD, antithyroid drugs over 5 years with positive TRAb. PBMC-derived RNA was used for the TCR library. Building the TCR beta libraries relied on iRepertoire HTBI primers, and CDR3 regions underwent Arm-PCR. TCRdb called the multiplex PCR reads again in MiXCR, with one record for every CDR3 protein. The table lists 500,000 to 800,000 distinct CDR3 sequences, around 30% of them singletons, with about 40% in the top ten. Here the sequenced sample was peripheral blood mononuclear cells (PBMCs), taken when the disease was refractory, from a patient treated with antithyroid drugs. Every receptor here comes from a female donor with Graves disease.

This clonotype was counted between two and nine times. The gene calls are TRBV5-1 and TRBJ1-2, with 7 bases lining up with TRBD1. After removal of 4 bases from V and 4 bases from J, the junction contained 13 bases not matched to a gene. CDR3 length: 16 amino acids. CDR1 and CDR2 (germline): SGHRS, YFSETQ. CDR3: CASSVGQERTFYGYTF. DNA for the CDR3: TGCGCCAGCAGCGTTGGACAGGAGAGGACTTTCTATGGCTACACCTTC.

This clonotype was counted many times. The chain uses TRBV27 and TRBJ1-1; no firm D call. Germline values: CDR1 MNHEY, CDR2 SMNVEV (reference sequence). The V end lost 7 bases, the J end lost 7 bases, and 28 bases lay between the germline ends. The length of the CDR3 is 17 residues. The CDR3 DNA reads as TGTGCCAGCATCCCGTTCTCCCCCCGTTTTGTGTCGGGTGAAGCTTTCTTT. Encoded protein: CASIPFSPRFVSGEAFF.

This clonotype was seen only a few times. J is TRBJ2-7 and V is TRBV29-1, with D perhaps assigned TRBD1 or TRBD2 (5 bases each). The germline CDR1 and CDR2 sequences are SQVTM and ANQGSEA. The CDR3 sequence is 11 residues long. Trimming cost V 7 bases and J 6 bases, with 13 bases left between them. Here the CDR3 DNA reads TGCAGCGGGCAGGGAGCCGGCGAGCAGTACTTC. Encoded protein: CSGQGAGEQYF.

This clonotype appeared a few times. The rearrangement links TRBV20-1 to TRBJ2-7, with 11 positions matching TRBD2. The ends lost 3 bases at V and 0 bases at J; junction bases unmatched: 13. This CDR3 has 18 residues. Germline values: CDR1 DFQATT, CDR2 SNEGSKA (reference sequence). Here the CDR3 DNA reads TGCAGTGCTAGTTACGGGACTAGCGGCACAAGAAGCTCCTACGAGCAGTACTTC. Encoded protein: CSASYGTSGTRSSYEQYF.

A note on this clonotype: An end of the junction differs from the germline gene, which may be a read error. V gene TRBV11-2 combines with J gene TRBJ1-3, with unresolved D. In germline, CDR1 is SGHAT, CDR2 FQNNGV. The CDR3 consists of 14 residues. The CDR3 nucleotides are TGTGCCAGCAGCCCCCCCACAGCGAGAAACACCGTATATTTT. As protein: CASSPPTARNTVYF. Supplemented by reference TRBV11-2 and TRBJ1-3, the full variable domain reads EAGVAQSPRYKIIEKRQSVAFWCNPISGHATLYWYQQILGQGPKLLIQFQNNGVVDDSQLPKDRFSAERLKGVDSTLKIQPAKLEDSAVYLCASSPPTARNTVYFGEGSWLTVV.

The chain uses TRBV20-1 and TRBJ1-1, with D unresolved. The CDR3 has 14 amino acids. V dropped 1 base and J dropped 0 bases, with 9 bases sitting between them. Germline assignment: CDR1 DFQATT and CDR2 SNEGSKA (reference sequence). The CDR3 spells CSARVESMNTEAFF. The CDR3 DNA reads as TGCAGTGCTAGAGTTGAAAGCATGAACACTGAAGCTTTCTTT.

This clonotype has more than one count but fewer than ten. The chain links TRBV12-3 or TRBV12-4 to TRBJ2-1; a possible D gene is TRBD2 (6 bases). The CDR3 spans 15 residues. The V gene lost 5 bases and the J gene lost 9 bases, with 20 bases spanning the gap. This CDR3 reads CASSLPAEGRFEQFF. The CDR3 DNA sequence: TGTGCCAGCAGTCTCCCAGCGGAAGGGAGGTTTGAGCAGTTCTTC.

The gene calls are TRBV2 and TRBJ1-1, with D unclear. Germline assignment: CDR1 SNHLY and CDR2 FYNNEI. This CDR3 comprises 15 residues. Trimming pared 2 bases from V and 0 bases from J, leaving 10 bases between. The CDR3 loop is CASSEHGSMNTEAFF. CDR3 coding DNA: TGTGCCAGCAGTGAACACGGATCCATGAACACTGAAGCTTTCTTT.

This clonotype was observed a few times. This chain uses TRBV13 with TRBJ2-7; possible D gene TRBD2, 6 bases. Trimming stripped 5 bases from V and 5 bases from J, with 16 bases between. Germline CDR1 reads PRHDT; CDR2 reads FYEKMQ (reference sequence). The CDR3 loop spans 14 amino acids. The CDR3 DNA sequence: TGTGCCAGCAGCCTTAGCGGAAGGGGACACGAGCAGTACTTC. Its protein is CASSLSGRGHEQYF.

This clonotype has a count of ten or more. This chain connects TRBV3-1 to TRBJ1-4, with D unresolved. This CDR3 contains 14 residues. Looked up from germline, CDR1 is LGHDT and CDR2 is YNNKEL (reference sequence). V was pared by 1 base and J by 8 bases, with 11 bases between. The CDR3, as DNA: TGTGCCAGCAGCCAAGGGCAGCTCTTGGAAAAACTGTTTTTT. Translated, it gives CASSQGQLLEKLFF.

The J gene is TRBJ2-7, the V gene TRBV28, with 8 bases lining up with TRBD1. The trim removed 2 bases at V and 3 bases at J, leaving 15 bases unmatched. Germline V gene lookup returns CDR1 MDHEN and CDR2 SYDVKM. The CDR3 runs 18 residues. Here the CDR3 reads CASSLRNQTGVRFYEQYF. The CDR3 DNA follows: TGTGCCAGCAGTTTAAGGAATCAGACAGGGGTCCGATTCTACGAGCAGTACTTC.

This chain connects TRBV30 to TRBJ1-1; D call uncertain. The V end lost 0 bases, the J end lost 4 bases, and 9 bases lay between the germline ends. The CDR3 is 13 residues long. CDR1 and CDR2 (germline): GTSNPN, SVGIG (reference sequence). CDR3 in DNA: TGTGCCTGGAGTGTAAAGGGTGGCACTGAAGCTTTCTTT. The encoded protein is CAWSVKGGTEAFF.

The V gene is TRBV5-4, the J gene TRBJ1-6, with TRBD1 matching over 7 bases. After removal of 4 bases from V and 1 base from J, the junction contained 2 bases not matched to a gene. This CDR3 spans 15 amino acids. The germline gives CDR1 SGHNT, CDR2 YYREEE (reference sequence). Written as DNA, the CDR3 is TGTGCCAGCAGCCACAGGGGTTCCTATAATTCACCCCTCCACTTT. Encoded protein: CASSHRGSYNSPLHF. The variable domain in full, with the rest retrieved from reference TRBV5-4 and TRBJ1-6, is ETGVTQSPTHLIKTRGQQVTLRCSSQSGHNTVSWYQQALGQGPQFIFQYYREEENGRGNFPPRFSGLQFPNYSSELNVNALELDDSALYLCASSHRGSYNSPLHFGNGTRLTVT.

The gene calls are TRBV20-1 and TRBJ2-2; TRBD1 is a possible D gene (5 bases). Germline loops: CDR1 DFQATT, CDR2 SNEGSKA (reference sequence). CDR3 size: 18 residues. V was shortened by 3 bases and J by 0 bases, with 20 bases between the two germline ends. This chain's CDR3 is CSARPSDTTFANTGELFF. For the CDR3, the DNA is TGCAGTGCTAGGCCCTCGGACACAACCTTCGCGAACACCGGGGAGCTGTTTTTT.

The genes are TRBV30 and TRBJ1-2, with D perhaps TRBD1 (5 bases). Deletions cut 2 bases from V and 4 bases from J, with 14 bases between. CDR1 is GTSNPN, CDR2 SVGIG, per germline (reference sequence). The CDR3 runs 14 residues. CDR3 nucleotide sequence: TGTGCCTGGAGTACCGGCGGGGGACGCTATGGCTACACCTTC. Its protein is CAWSTGGGRYGYTF.

The chain uses TRBV3-1 and TRBJ2-7; 11 positions agree with TRBD2. The length of the CDR3 is 15 residues. Trimming took 4 bases from V and 3 from J; bases not matched to a gene: 5. CDR1 is LGHDT, CDR2 YNNKEL, per germline (reference sequence). CDR3 bases: TGTGCCAGCAGCCGGGCTCTAGCGGGAGGCTACGAGCAGTACTTC. Translated, it gives CASSRALAGGYEQYF.

This clonotype was detected ten times or more. The gene calls are TRBV6-1 and TRBJ1-1, with TRBD1 as a possible D gene (6 bases). V lost 6 bases and J lost 0, with 8 bases in between. Germline-derived CDR1 and CDR2 are MNHNS and SASEGT. This CDR3 contains 13 residues. The CDR3 nucleotides are TGTGCCAGCAGAACAGGGATGAACACTGAAGCTTTCTTT. Translating gives CASRTGMNTEAFF.

This chain links TRBV3-1 with TRBJ1-3, with D unresolved. This CDR3 contains 14 residues. Trimming pared 0 bases from V and 9 bases from J, leaving 12 bases between. Germline CDR1 reads LGHDT; CDR2 reads YNNKEL (reference sequence). CDR3 region: CASSQDTHGATIYF. DNA of the CDR3: TGTGCCAGCAGCCAAGACACCCACGGCGCCACCATATATTTT.

This chain uses TRBV3-1 with TRBJ1-2; 8 bases line up with TRBD1. The CDR3 runs 15 residues. V gave up 0 bases and J gave up 8 bases; unmatched junction bases: 8. Germline CDR1 is LGHDT and CDR2 is YNNKEL (reference sequence). CDR3: CASSQEGQGAKGYTF. CDR3 DNA sequence: TGTGCCAGCAGCCAAGAAGGTCAGGGGGCAAAAGGCTACACCTTC.

This chain connects TRBV3-1 to TRBJ2-2, with no clear D. CDR3 length equals 14 residues. Germline lookup yields CDR1 LGHDT and CDR2 YNNKEL (reference sequence). V lost 3 bases to trimming and J lost 8 bases, with 13 bases between them. The CDR3 DNA reads as TGTGCCAGCAGCCACCTCTCCGAGACGGGGGAGCTGTTTTTT. Its translation: CASSHLSETGELFF.

V usage is TRBV12-3 or TRBV12-4 and J usage is TRBJ2-2; 10 nucleotides align to TRBD1. Trimming took 6 bases from V and 3 from J; bases not matched to a gene: 7. The CDR3 runs to 16 residues. This chain's CDR3 is CASRPTGGAYTGELFF. DNA for the CDR3: TGTGCCAGCAGACCGACAGGGGGCGCTTACACCGGGGAGCTGTTTTTT.

This clonotype was seen more than once but under ten times. V and J are TRBV5-6 and TRBJ1-2; D perhaps matches TRBD1 (6 bases). Germline CDR1 reads SGHDT; CDR2 reads YYEEEE. Trimming removed 0 bases from V and 8 bases from J, with 11 bases in between. This CDR3 is 13 amino acids long. This CDR3 reads CASSLVAGDGYTF. The CDR3 DNA reads TGTGCCAGCAGCTTGGTCGCAGGGGACGGCTACACCTTC.

Many counts were recorded for this clonotype. The V and J genes are TRBV10-3 and TRBJ1-4, with 7 bases fitting TRBD1. The CDR3 spans 16 residues. The trim removed 5 bases at V and 6 bases at J, leaving 12 bases unmatched. Germline lookup yields CDR1 ENHRY and CDR2 SYGVKD. CDR3 nucleotides: TGTGCCATCAGTAGGACAGGATCTCCTATGGATGAAAAACTGTTTTTT. This codes for CAISRTGSPMDEKLFF.

The CDR3 spells CASSQRVRTGANVLTF. CDR3 coding DNA: TGTGCCAGTAGTCAGAGGGTAAGGACCGGGGCCAACGTCCTGACTTTC. The rearrangement joins TRBV19 to TRBJ2-6, with D possibly TRBD2 on 5 matching bases. Germline V gene sequence: CDR1 LNHDA, CDR2 SQIVND (reference sequence). The V end lost 5 bases, the J end lost 4 bases, and 15 bases lay between the germline ends. The CDR3 has 16 amino acids. The full variable domain, with the rest looked up from reference TRBV19 and TRBJ2-6, is DGGITQSPKYLFRKEGQNVTLSCEQNLNHDAMYWYRQDPGQGLRLIYYSQIVNDFQKGDIAEGYSVSREKKESFPLTVTSAQKNPTAFYLCASSQRVRTGANVLTFGAGSRLTVL.

This clonotype was recorded a few times. This chain links TRBV5-1 with TRBJ1-1, with a tentative D call TRBD1 (6 bases). The germline V gene has CDR1 SGHRS and CDR2 YFSETQ. The CDR3 runs 15 residues. V lost 0 bases, J lost 1 base, and 10 bases lay in between. In DNA, the CDR3 is TGCGCCAGCAGCTTGGAGGGACACAAGAACACTGAAGCTTTCTTT. As protein: CASSLEGHKNTEAFF.

This clonotype was seen more than once but under ten times. The chain recombines TRBV11-2 with TRBJ1-1, with D tentatively TRBD1 (5 bases). The length of the CDR3 is 13 residues. CDR1 and CDR2 from the germline V gene are SGHAT and FQNNGV. V gave up 6 bases and J gave up 5 bases, with 13 bases separating them. In DNA, the CDR3 is TGTGCCAGCAGGTTGGTACAGGAGACTGAAGCTTTCTTT. Its protein product is CASRLVQETEAFF.

The chain has TRBV20-1 and TRBJ2-3; 13 positions agree with TRBD2. This CDR3 is 13 amino acids long. J gave up 5 bases and V 5 bases, and 1 base lay outside the gene matches. Per germline, CDR1 DFQATT and CDR2 SNEGSKA (reference sequence). The DNA of the CDR3 is TGCAGTGCTGGGACTAGCGGGGTAGATACGCAGTATTTT. Its translation is CSAGTSGVDTQYF.